The 29 T cell receptor beta chains listed next were all sequenced from one sample in a study of blood T cells in healthy people across ages. Then a second PCR, running about 6 to 12 cycles, was carried out with a sample-barcoded 5' primer and a J-beta primer mix. Using its own MiXCR run on the 5' RACE reads, TCRdb lists one record per CDR3 protein. The sample records about 800,000 distinct CDR3 sequences, roughly 25% being singletons. A further study also used this sample, focusing on T cells of mothers and their children.

Sample: blood. The source of these receptors is a boy aged 5-17 years in good health.

Only a few counts were recorded for this clonotype. The chain links TRBV7-3 to TRBJ2-7, with 9 bases fitting TRBD2. The CDR3 covers 17 residues. Looked up from germline, CDR1 is SGHTA and CDR2 is FQGTGA. The junction had 10 bases not matched to a gene; V was cut back by 2 bases and J by 2 bases. CDR3 in amino acids: CASSLYTRSSGAYEQYF. The CDR3 coding sequence is TGTGCCAGCAGCTTATATACCCGGTCTAGCGGGGCCTACGAGCAGTACTTC.

This clonotype was seen a handful of times. The V and J genes are TRBV19 and TRBJ2-5; no reliable D call. The J call may not be correct, given that the DNA end is closer to TRBJ2-7. Germline CDR1 LNHDA, CDR2 SQIVND (reference sequence). The CDR3 sequence is 15 residues long. The CDR3 region is CASSYGSNLIYEQYF. The CDR3 DNA reads as TGTGCCAGTAGTTACGGGTCCAACCTGATCTACGAGCAGTACTTC.

This clonotype was picked up a small number of times. The chain has TRBV6-5 and TRBJ2-2, with D possibly matching TRBD2 (5 bases). V was shortened by 5 bases and J by 5 bases, with 12 bases between the two germline ends. This CDR3 is built from 14 residues. Germline V gene sequence: CDR1 MNHEY, CDR2 SVGAGI. CDR3 region: CASSRGRQTGELFF. In DNA, the CDR3 is TGTGCCAGCAGTCGGGGTAGGCAGACCGGGGAGCTGTTTTTT.

This chain connects TRBV6-2 or TRBV6-3 to TRBJ2-2, with 7 bases that match TRBD2. This CDR3 is built from 16 residues. Germline trimming cut 1 base from V and 0 bases from J; bases unmatched to any gene: 2. Germline V lookup: CDR1 MNHEY, CDR2 SVGEGT. The chain's CDR3 is CASSYLGLPNTGELFF. In nucleotides, the CDR3 is TGTGCCAGCAGTTACTTGGGACTACCGAACACCGGGGAGCTGTTTTTT.

This clonotype was counted many times. This rearrangement joins TRBV5-5 to TRBJ1-1; D gene ambiguous. This CDR3 contains 14 residues. V lost 0 bases and J lost 0, with 6 bases in between. Germline V gives CDR1 SGHKS, CDR2 YYEKEE (reference sequence). CDR3 sequence reads: CASSLGVMNTEAFF. CDR3 coding DNA: TGTGCCAGCAGCTTGGGAGTCATGAACACTGAAGCTTTCTTT.

J is TRBJ1-1 and V is TRBV4-3; TRBD1 is a possible D gene (5 bases). This CDR3 region has 17 residues. Trimming pared 3 bases from V and 7 bases from J, leaving 24 bases between. CDR1 and CDR2 from the germline V gene are LGHNA and YSLEER. This chain's CDR3 is CASSQRTGVSAGHEAFF. Here the CDR3 DNA reads TGCGCCAGCAGCCAGAGGACGGGGGTGTCGGCAGGGCATGAAGCTTTCTTT.

This clonotype was picked up a small number of times. The chain has TRBV6-5 and TRBJ1-2; possibly TRBD1 for D (6 bases). Per germline, CDR1 MNHEY and CDR2 SVGAGI. This CDR3 spans 15 amino acids. Deletions cut 5 bases from V and 0 bases from J, with 13 bases between. CDR3 in DNA: TGTGCCAGCAGTCCACAGGGTGTAGCTAACTATGGCTACACCTTC. Translating gives CASSPQGVANYGYTF.

This clonotype showed up many times. The chain combines TRBV29-1 with TRBJ2-6, with a tentative D call TRBD1 (5 bases). V lost 4 bases to trimming and J lost 2 bases, with 6 bases between them. This CDR3 comprises 13 residues. From germline, CDR1 is SQVTM and CDR2 ANQGSEA. The CDR3 DNA sequence: TGCAGCGTTGTAGGGGCTGGGGCCAACGTCCTGACTTTC. Its translation: CSVVGAGANVLTF.

This clonotype was recorded a few times. CDR3 protein: CASSQGTLSNEKLFF. The CDR3 DNA follows: TGCGCCAGCAGCCAAGGTACACTGAGTAATGAAAAACTGTTTTTT. V gene TRBV4-1 combines with J gene TRBJ1-4; no clear D. The V gene's germline CDR1 is MGHRA and CDR2 YSYEKL. V shed 1 base and J shed 4 bases, with 10 bases lying between them. The CDR3 sequence is 15 residues long.

This clonotype was counted a single time. The CDR3 spells CASNELAGGSEQFF. CDR3 nucleotide sequence: TGTGCCAGTAACGAGCTAGCGGGAGGTAGTGAGCAGTTCTTC. The rearrangement uses TRBV19 and TRBJ2-5, with 11 bases fitting TRBD2. Judging by the DNA end, TRBJ2-1 fits better; the J call may be wrong. Per the germline V gene, CDR1 is LNHDA and CDR2 is SQIVND (reference sequence). This CDR3 is 14 amino acids long.

The J gene is TRBJ2-3, the V gene TRBV5-1; 10 nucleotides match TRBD2. The ends lost 4 bases at V and 3 bases at J; junction bases unmatched: 8. This CDR3 is built from 16 residues. Germline CDR1 and CDR2: SGHRS and YFSETQ. The CDR3 DNA follows: TGCGCCAGCAGCGTGACTAGCGGGCAGGGTACAGATACGCAGTATTTT. Its translation is CASSVTSGQGTDTQYF.

In this sample, this clonotype turned up a few times. This chain links TRBV4-3 with TRBJ2-3, with D tentatively TRBD1 (6 bases). The V gene's germline CDR1 is LGHNA and CDR2 YSLEER. V lost 2 bases, J lost 2 bases, and 11 bases lay in between. This CDR3 is 15 amino acids long. CDR3: CASSQFRGSTDTQYF. In nucleotides, the CDR3 is TGCGCCAGCAGCCAATTCAGGGGATCCACAGATACGCAGTATTTT.

Many counts were recorded for this clonotype. V and J are TRBV13 and TRBJ2-7, with 8 nucleotides matching TRBD2. This CDR3 comprises 15 residues. Germline V gene sequence: CDR1 PRHDT, CDR2 FYEKMQ (reference sequence). V was clipped by 1 base and J by 0 bases; unmatched bases: 2. The chain's CDR3 is CASSLAGGLSYEQYF. CDR3 nucleotide sequence: TGTGCCAGCAGCTTAGCGGGAGGGCTCTCCTACGAGCAGTACTTC. The full variable domain, its missing parts supplied by reference TRBV13 and TRBJ2-7, is AAGVIQSPRHLIKEKRETATLKCYPIPRHDTVYWYQQGPGQDPQFLISFYEKMQSDKGSIPDRFSAQQFSDYHSELNMSSLELGDSALYFCASSLAGGLSYEQYFGPGTRLTVT.

The sample holds a few counts of this clonotype. The chain recombines TRBV12-3 or TRBV12-4 with TRBJ1-1, with D unresolved. Trimming shortened V by 4 bases and J by 3 bases, and 15 bases separated the two germline ends. This CDR3 comprises 15 residues. The CDR3 bases are TGTGCCAGCAGTTACCAAAGTCCCCGAGACACTGAAGCTTTCTTT. Its translation: CASSYQSPRDTEAFF.

The J gene is TRBJ2-5, the V gene TRBV20-1; no definite D call. Trimming stripped 4 bases from V and 0 bases from J, with 18 bases between. CDR1 DFQATT and CDR2 SNEGSKA come from the germline V gene (reference sequence). This CDR3 contains 16 residues. The CDR3 here is CSAILGSDLYQETQYF. CDR3 sequence (DNA): TGCAGTGCTATCCTAGGCAGCGACCTGTACCAAGAGACCCAGTACTTC.

This clonotype has only a few counts. The CDR3 loop is CASSPGTGARGDIQYF. The CDR3 DNA reads as TGTGCCAGCAGCCCCGGGACAGGGGCCCGGGGGGACATTCAGTACTTC. The chain recombines TRBV7-2 with TRBJ2-4, with 10 bases that match TRBD1. CDR1 SGHTA and CDR2 FQGNSA come from the germline V gene. CDR3 length: 16 residues. The V segment lost 5 bases and the J segment 8 bases; nucleotides outside the gene matches: 12. Combining the CDR3 with reference TRBV7-2 and TRBJ2-4 gives the whole variable domain GAGVSQSPSNKVTEKGKDVELRCDPISGHTALYWYRQSLGQGLEFLIYFQGNSAPDKSGLPSDRFSAERTGGSVSTLTIQRTQQEDSAVYLCASSPGTGARGDIQYFGAGTRLSVL.

The chain links TRBV12-3 or TRBV12-4 to TRBJ2-1; D perhaps matches TRBD2 (5 bases). Trimming took 3 bases from V and 9 from J, leaving 18 bases between them. The CDR3 has 15 amino acids. CDR3 bases: TGTGCCAGCAGTTTGGCGGCCTCTCGTGAGGGTGAGCAGTTCTTC. Translation: CASSLAASREGEQFF.

This clonotype was seen a handful of times. The J gene is TRBJ2-1, the V gene TRBV6-5; 7 nucleotides line up with TRBD1. V lost 0 bases and J lost 4; bases outside the gene matches: 3. Germline V lookup: CDR1 MNHEY, CDR2 SVGAGI. This CDR3 contains 15 residues. CDR3 protein: CASSYSTGLYNEQFF. The DNA of the CDR3 is TGTGCCAGCAGTTACTCGACAGGGCTATACAATGAGCAGTTCTTC.

V gene TRBV10-3 combines with J gene TRBJ2-7, with D perhaps TRBD1 (6 bases). CDR1 and CDR2 (germline): ENHRY, SYGVKD. The germline V and J ends were trimmed by 11 bases and 3 bases, with 14 bases remaining between them. The CDR3 has 12 amino acids. CDR3 sequence (DNA): TGTGCCGCCCGGGACAACAACTACGAGCAGTACTTC. Its translation is CAARDNNYEQYF.

This clonotype was observed many times. V usage is TRBV29-1 and J usage is TRBJ2-7; no definite D call. This CDR3 is 11 amino acids long. Looked up from germline, CDR1 is SQVTM and CDR2 is ANQGSEA. Trimming cost V 4 bases and J 5 bases, with 9 bases left between them. CDR3 amino acids: CSVVGPNEQYF. The CDR3 DNA is TGCAGCGTTGTAGGGCCGAACGAGCAGTACTTC.

This chain connects TRBV20-1 to TRBJ2-7; 7 bases are shared with TRBD1. With V trimmed by 3 bases and J by 0 bases, 8 bases remained unmatched. Looked up from germline, CDR1 is DFQATT and CDR2 is SNEGSKA (reference sequence). The CDR3 is 15 amino acids. CDR3 region: CSASFRDSFSYEQYF. The CDR3, as DNA: TGCAGTGCTAGCTTTAGGGACAGTTTCTCCTACGAGCAGTACTTC.

In its sample, this clonotype was seen a few times. CDR3 region: CASSLEGGPYQETQYF. The CDR3 DNA reads as TGCGCCAGCAGCTTGGAGGGGGGGCCGTACCAAGAGACCCAGTACTTC. This sequence joins TRBV5-1 and TRBJ2-5; D is possibly TRBD2 (7 bases). Germline CDR1 reads SGHRS; CDR2 reads YFSETQ. CDR3 length: 16 residues. Trimming left V 0 bases short and J 0 bases short, with 12 bases between.

This clonotype was counted only a few times. The rearrangement uses TRBV12-3 or TRBV12-4 and TRBJ1-2; 7 bases map to TRBD1. This CDR3 region has 15 residues. Trimming at V came to 5 bases and at J to 7 bases, leaving 13 bases not matched to a gene. The CDR3 loop is CASSPGTAFGFGYTF. CDR3 nucleotide sequence: TGTGCCAGCAGTCCAGGGACAGCTTTTGGGTTTGGCTACACCTTC.

This clonotype appeared many times. CDR3 in amino acids: CSVFGSSETQYF. DNA for the CDR3: TGCAGCGTCTTCGGGAGTTCGGAGACCCAGTACTTC. The chain uses TRBV29-1 and TRBJ2-5; D perhaps matches TRBD2 (6 bases). Per the germline V gene, CDR1 is SQVTM and CDR2 is ANQGSEA. The CDR3 has 12 residues. The germline V and J ends were trimmed by 6 bases and 5 bases, with 13 bases remaining between them.

Written as DNA, the CDR3 is TGCAGCGCCTGGTGGTCGGGACTATTGAAGACCCAGTACTTC. It encodes CSAWWSGLLKTQYF. The V call is TRBV29-1, the J call TRBJ2-5; TRBD2 matches 7 bases. The V gene's germline CDR1 is SQVTM and CDR2 ANQGSEA. This CDR3 region has 14 residues. J was trimmed by 6 bases and V by 7 bases; bases with no gene match: 14.

This clonotype was counted only a few times. The chain has TRBV15 and TRBJ2-4; 8 nucleotides line up with TRBD2. The J segment lost 6 bases and the V segment lost 8 bases, leaving 12 bases of the junction unmatched. The CDR3 has 15 residues. CDR1 LNHNV and CDR2 YYDKDF come from the germline V gene (reference sequence). The CDR3 nucleotides read TGTGCCACCGCCGGGCTCCGGGGGGGCCGAAACATTCAGTACTTC. This translates into CATAGLRGGRNIQYF.

The V call is TRBV20-1, the J call TRBJ2-1, with D perhaps matching TRBD2 (5 bases). The V end lost 5 bases, the J end lost 0 bases, and 14 bases lay between the germline ends. Germline values: CDR1 DFQATT, CDR2 SNEGSKA (reference sequence). This CDR3 has 15 amino acids. Here the CDR3 DNA reads TGCAGTGCTTACAAGCGGTGGGGCTCCTACAATGAGCAGTTCTTC. It specifies CSAYKRWGSYNEQFF.

Only a few counts were recorded for this clonotype. The gene calls are TRBV7-9 and TRBJ1-2, with unresolved D. The germline V gene encodes CDR1 SEHNR and CDR2 FQNEAQ (reference sequence). The ends were cut back, 1 base at V and 8 bases at J, with 11 bases in the middle. The CDR3 sequence is 13 residues long. The CDR3: CASSLGTAGGYTF. CDR3 coding DNA: TGTGCCAGCAGCTTAGGAACAGCGGGCGGCTACACCTTC.

There are a few counts of this clonotype. The rearrangement joins TRBV29-1 to TRBJ2-5, with D maybe TRBD2 (7 bases). The J call may be incorrect, as the DNA end agrees better with TRBJ2-7. This CDR3 is 15 amino acids long. The germline V gene has CDR1 SQVTM and CDR2 ANQGSEA. Here the CDR3 DNA reads TGCAGCGTTGAAGAGGGGCGGGGGCCCTCCTACGAGCAGTACTTC. This sequence encodes CSVEEGRGPSYEQYF.